This TCR beta chain is from a study of early T cells in non-severe SARS-CoV-2 infection. Study-wide results and caveats: The study's VDJdb matching favored anti-spike CD8 responses and missed private and CD4 specificities.

TCRdb recomputed calls from the 5' RACE reads with MiXCR, one row per CDR3 protein. The sample records about 31,000 distinct CDR3 sequences, roughly 6% being singletons. V shed 5 bases, J shed 6 bases, and the junction held 13 bases outside the gene matches. The germline V gene encodes CDR1 SGHKS and CDR2 YYEKEE (reference sequence). CDR3 length: 16 residues. By sample fraction, this clonotype is large. Its antigen is undetermined. The receptor's source is an adult who was a healthcare worker with PCR-confirmed SARS-CoV-2 infection or an uninfected control (not recorded which). The specimen sequenced was whole blood. The chain employs TRBV5-5 and TRBJ2-3; 9 positions match TRBD1. The CDR3, as DNA: TGTGCCAGCAGGCCGACCCTGGGACAGGGAGAGGATACGCAGTATTTT. Amino acids: CASRPTLGQGEDTQYF. Supplemented by reference TRBV5-5 and TRBJ2-3, the full variable domain reads DAGVTQSPTHLIKTRGQQVTLRCSPISGHKSVSWYQQVLGQGPQFIFQYYEKEERGRGNFPDRFSARQFPNYSSELNVNALLLGDSALYLCASRPTLGQGEDTQYFGPGTRLTVL.